The 14 T cell receptor beta chains given below trace back to one sample, sequenced in a study of OX40 agonist ivuxolimab in advanced cancers. Libraries were constructed by the immunoSEQ multiplex PCR assay. In its TCRdb copy, this immuneACCESS table keeps in-frame sequences only and misses some clones. Where compared with another copy, unresolved V genes explain less than half of these, and the others have no known cause. Recorded for this sample are about 59,000 clones; 75% to 95% of them occurred a single time. 9.5% to 15% of the sample is in the top ten clones. The sample here was CD4+ or CD8+ T cells sorted from blood, taken in a trial of the OX40 agonist ivuxolimab. Receptors originate from an adult with an advanced solid tumor such as melanoma, head and neck, liver or kidney cancer.

This sequence joins TRBV27 and TRBJ2-1, with 9 positions matching TRBD2. In germline, CDR1 is MNHEY, CDR2 SMNVEV (reference sequence). J was trimmed by 14 bases and V by 3 bases; bases with no gene match: 5. The CDR3 extends over 12 amino acids. The CDR3 region is CASSFAGTSKFF. The CDR3 DNA is TGTGCCAGCAGTTTTGCCGGGACTAGCAAGTTCTTC.

The CDR3 DNA reads as TGCGCCAGCAGCCTTACGCGTGGTCACAATGAGCAGTTCTTC. It translates to CASSLTRGHNEQFF. The chain combines TRBV5-1 with TRBJ2-1; D gene unclear. The CDR3 is 14 amino acids. CDR1 and CDR2 (germline): SGHRS, YFSETQ. Between the trimmed V and J ends, which lost 4 bases and 5 bases, there was a span of 13 bases.

This chain links TRBV25-1 with TRBJ2-2; TRBD2 is a possible D gene (7 bases). CDR3 length: 17 residues. The germline V gene has CDR1 MGHDK and CDR2 SYGVNS. V lost 4 bases and J 6 bases, leaving 21 bases between the germline ends. CDR3 in DNA: TGTGCCAGCAGTGGTCCCAGGGAGGGGGGAATGGCCGGGGAGCTGTTTTTT. This sequence encodes CASSGPREGGMAGELFF.

This chain links TRBV10-3 with TRBJ2-7, with TRBD2 matching over 10 bases. The V gene's germline CDR1 is ENHRY and CDR2 SYGVKD. The ends lost 2 bases at V and 3 bases at J; junction bases unmatched: 1. CDR3 size: 14 residues. The CDR3 bases are TGTGCCATCAGTGAGGCTAGCGGGAGCTACGAGCAGTACTTC. The encoded protein is CAISEASGSYEQYF.

The chain combines TRBV29-1 with TRBJ2-1; D is unresolved. CDR1 is SQVTM, CDR2 ANQGSEA, per germline. V was pared by 7 bases and J by 4 bases, with 14 bases between. The CDR3 has 13 amino acids. This CDR3 reads CSAWVRVYNEQFF. CDR3 nucleotide sequence: TGCAGCGCTTGGGTTCGGGTATACAATGAGCAGTTCTTC.

The chain links TRBV28 to TRBJ2-5; D possibly matches TRBD1 or TRBD2 (6 bases each). This CDR3 comprises 13 residues. Trimming stripped 9 bases from V and 2 bases from J, with 13 bases between. Germline CDR1 reads MDHEN; CDR2 reads SYDVKM. The CDR3 region is CASIGGIQETQYF. CDR3 DNA sequence: TGTGCCAGTATAGGGGGGATACAAGAGACCCAGTACTTC.

The chain couples TRBV7-2 to TRBJ1-2; TRBD1 agrees at 7 bases. After removal of 5 bases from V and 6 bases from J, the junction contained 9 bases not matched to a gene. The CDR3 sequence is 14 residues long. The germline gives CDR1 SGHTA, CDR2 FQGNSA. This CDR3 is CASSPPDRVHGYTF. The CDR3 DNA sequence: TGTGCCAGCAGCCCGCCAGACAGGGTTCATGGCTACACCTTC.

This chain uses TRBV5-4 with TRBJ2-7; 8 positions agree with TRBD1. Germline lookup yields CDR1 SGHNT and CDR2 YYREEE (reference sequence). The CDR3 spans 14 residues. With 4 bases clipped from V and 7 bases from J, the junction kept 10 bases outside the gene matches. In nucleotides, the CDR3 is TGTGCCAGCAGCCCGGGACAGGACTACGCTGAGCAGTACTTC. Translation: CASSPGQDYAEQYF.

The chain links TRBV11-3 to TRBJ2-3, with TRBD2 matching over 13 bases. The CDR3 loop spans 17 amino acids. The junction had 9 bases not matched to a gene; V was cut back by 5 bases and J by 4 bases. The germline CDR1 and CDR2 sequences are SGHNT and YENEEA. The CDR3 DNA follows: TGTGCCAGCAGCCAAACTAGCGGGAGGGCCGGGGCAGATACGCAGTATTTT. It specifies CASSQTSGRAGADTQYF.

The V gene is TRBV6-5, the J gene TRBJ1-4; D remains ambiguous. The CDR3 is made up of 10 amino acids. V lost 6 bases and J lost 5, with 1 base in between. Per the germline V gene, CDR1 is MNHEY and CDR2 is SVGAGI. CDR3 protein: CASRNEKLFF. The CDR3 DNA sequence: TGTGCCAGCAGGAATGAAAAACTGTTTTTT.

The V and J genes are TRBV2 and TRBJ1-2; 10 bases match TRBD1. The CDR3 spans 16 residues. Germline CDR1 is SNHLY and CDR2 is FYNNEI. Losses at the gene ends were 5 bases for V and 3 bases for J; bases not matched to a gene: 9. DNA of the CDR3: TGTGCCAGCAGTAAGGTTCGACAGGGGGCAGACTATGGCTACACCTTC. Amino acid sequence: CASSKVRQGADYGYTF.

The V and J genes are TRBV29-1 and TRBJ1-1; a weak D match, TRBD1 (5 bases). Germline-derived CDR1 and CDR2 are SQVTM and ANQGSEA. The germline V and J ends were trimmed by 6 bases and 5 bases, with 13 bases remaining between them. The CDR3 has 12 amino acids. The CDR3 DNA is TGCAGCGTGGGGCCCCTGGGGACTGAAGCTTTCTTT. The encoded protein is CSVGPLGTEAFF.

The chain couples TRBV7-2 to TRBJ2-2, with D unresolved. Germline CDR1 SGHTA, CDR2 FQGNSA. The CDR3 is 14 amino acids. V was trimmed by 5 bases and J by 7 bases, leaving 14 bases between them. The CDR3 protein is CASSIMDGGGELFF. In nucleotides, the CDR3 is TGTGCCAGCAGCATAATGGACGGTGGCGGGGAGCTGTTTTTT.

In its sample, this clone was seen many times. V is TRBV11-3 and J is TRBJ2-7; TRBD1 matches at 7 bases. Per germline, CDR1 SGHNT and CDR2 YENEEA. The junction had 7 bases not matched to a gene; V was cut back by 5 bases and J by 3 bases. The CDR3 has 14 residues. The CDR3 DNA follows: TGTGCCAGCAGCCCCCCGGCAGGGGGCTACGAGCAGTACTTC. Translating gives CASSPPAGGYEQYF.